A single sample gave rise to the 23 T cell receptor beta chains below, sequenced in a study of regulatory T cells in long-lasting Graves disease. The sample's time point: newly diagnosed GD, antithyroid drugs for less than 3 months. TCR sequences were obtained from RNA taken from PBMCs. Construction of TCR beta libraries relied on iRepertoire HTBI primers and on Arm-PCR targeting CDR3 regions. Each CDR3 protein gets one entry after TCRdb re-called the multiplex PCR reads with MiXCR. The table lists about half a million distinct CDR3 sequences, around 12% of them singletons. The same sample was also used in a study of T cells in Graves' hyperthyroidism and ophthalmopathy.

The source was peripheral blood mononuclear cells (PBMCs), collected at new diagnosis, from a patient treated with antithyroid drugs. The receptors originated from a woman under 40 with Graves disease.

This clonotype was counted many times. The CDR3 loop reads CASSLAYNEQFF. CDR3 bases: TGTGCCAGCAGCCTGGCCTACAATGAGCAGTTCTTC. V and J are TRBV11-1 and TRBJ2-1, with D unclear. There are 12 residues in the CDR3. The V gene's germline CDR1 is SGHAT and CDR2 FQDESV (reference sequence). The V gene lost 5 bases and the J gene lost 2 bases, with 4 bases spanning the gap.

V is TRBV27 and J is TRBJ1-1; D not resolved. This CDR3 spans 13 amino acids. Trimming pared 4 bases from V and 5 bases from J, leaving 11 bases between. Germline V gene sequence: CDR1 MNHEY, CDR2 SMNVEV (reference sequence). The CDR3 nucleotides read TGTGCCAGCAGTTGGCTTATGGGGACTGAAGCTTTCTTT. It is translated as CASSWLMGTEAFF.

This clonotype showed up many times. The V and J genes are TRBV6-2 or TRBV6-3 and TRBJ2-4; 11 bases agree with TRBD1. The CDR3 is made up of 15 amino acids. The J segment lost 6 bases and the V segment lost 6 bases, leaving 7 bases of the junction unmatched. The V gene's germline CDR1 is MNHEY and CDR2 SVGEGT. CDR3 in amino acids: CASSRRDRGRNIQYF. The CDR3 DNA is TGTGCCAGCAGCCGCCGGGACAGGGGGAGAAACATTCAGTACTTC.

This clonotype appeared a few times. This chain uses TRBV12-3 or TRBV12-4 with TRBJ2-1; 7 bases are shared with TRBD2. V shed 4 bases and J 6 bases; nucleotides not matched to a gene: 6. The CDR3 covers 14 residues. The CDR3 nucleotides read TGTGCCAGCAGTTCCAGCGGGATGGCCAATGAGCAGTTCTTC. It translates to CASSSSGMANEQFF.

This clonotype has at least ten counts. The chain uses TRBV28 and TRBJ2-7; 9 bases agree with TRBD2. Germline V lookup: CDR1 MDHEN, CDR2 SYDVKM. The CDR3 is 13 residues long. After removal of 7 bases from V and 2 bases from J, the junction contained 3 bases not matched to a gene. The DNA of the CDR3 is TGTGCCAGCATACCTAGCGGGACCTACGAGCAGTACTTC. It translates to CASIPSGTYEQYF. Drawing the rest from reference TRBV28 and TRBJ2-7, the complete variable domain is DVKVTQSSRYLVKRTGEKVFLECVQDMDHENMFWYRQDPGLGLRLIYFSYDVKMKEKGDIPEGYSVSREKKERFSLILESASTNQTSMYLCASIPSGTYEQYFGPGTRLTVT.

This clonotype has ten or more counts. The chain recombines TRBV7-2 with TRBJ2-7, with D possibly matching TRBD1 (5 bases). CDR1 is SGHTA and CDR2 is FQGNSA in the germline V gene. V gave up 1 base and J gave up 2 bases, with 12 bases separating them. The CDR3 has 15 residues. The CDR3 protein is CASSLDPGFTYEQYF. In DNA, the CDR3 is TGTGCCAGCAGCTTAGATCCAGGGTTCACCTACGAGCAGTACTTC.

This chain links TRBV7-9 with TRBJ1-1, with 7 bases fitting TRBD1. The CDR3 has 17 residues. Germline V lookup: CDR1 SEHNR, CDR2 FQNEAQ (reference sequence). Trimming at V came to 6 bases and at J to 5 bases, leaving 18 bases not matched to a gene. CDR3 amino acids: CASSRRGGNRGGTEAFF. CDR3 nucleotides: TGTGCCAGCAGTCGTCGCGGAGGGAACAGGGGTGGGACTGAAGCTTTCTTT.

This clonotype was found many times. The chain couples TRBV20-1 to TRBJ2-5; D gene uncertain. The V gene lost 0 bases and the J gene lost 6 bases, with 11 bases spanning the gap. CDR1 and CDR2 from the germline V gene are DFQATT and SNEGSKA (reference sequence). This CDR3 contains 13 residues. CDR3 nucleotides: TGCAGTGCTAGAGAGAGTAGCAGGCAGACCCAGTACTTC. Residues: CSARESSRQTQYF.

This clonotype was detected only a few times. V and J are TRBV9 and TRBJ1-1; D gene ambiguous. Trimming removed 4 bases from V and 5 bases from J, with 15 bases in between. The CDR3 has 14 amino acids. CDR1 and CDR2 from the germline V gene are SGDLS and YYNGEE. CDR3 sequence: CASSPTPGRTEAFF. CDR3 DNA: TGTGCCAGCAGCCCCACCCCCGGGAGGACTGAAGCTTTCTTT. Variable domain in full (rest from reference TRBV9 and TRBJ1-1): DSGVTQTPKHLITATGQRVTLRCSPRSGDLSVYWYQQSLDQGLQFLIQYYNGEERAKGNILERFSAQQFPDLHSELNLSSLELGDSALYFCASSPTPGRTEAFFGQGTRLTVV.

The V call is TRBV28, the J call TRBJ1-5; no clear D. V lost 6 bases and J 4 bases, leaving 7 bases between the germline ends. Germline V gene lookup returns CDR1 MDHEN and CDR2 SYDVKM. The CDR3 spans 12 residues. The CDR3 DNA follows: TGTGCCAGCAGGTACGGGAATCAGCCCCAGCATTTT. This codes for CASRYGNQPQHF.

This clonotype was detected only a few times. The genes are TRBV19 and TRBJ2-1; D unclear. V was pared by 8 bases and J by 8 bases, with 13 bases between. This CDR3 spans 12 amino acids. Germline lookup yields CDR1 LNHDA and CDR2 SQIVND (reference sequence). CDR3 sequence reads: CASGSNLDEQFF. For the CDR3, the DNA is TGTGCCAGTGGATCGAACCTCGATGAGCAGTTCTTC.

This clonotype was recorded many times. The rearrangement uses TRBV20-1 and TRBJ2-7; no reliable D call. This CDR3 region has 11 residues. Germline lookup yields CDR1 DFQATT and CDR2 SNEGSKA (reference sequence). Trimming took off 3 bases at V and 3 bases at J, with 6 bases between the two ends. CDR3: CSARENYEQYF. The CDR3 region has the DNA TGCAGTGCTAGGGAGAACTACGAGCAGTACTTC.

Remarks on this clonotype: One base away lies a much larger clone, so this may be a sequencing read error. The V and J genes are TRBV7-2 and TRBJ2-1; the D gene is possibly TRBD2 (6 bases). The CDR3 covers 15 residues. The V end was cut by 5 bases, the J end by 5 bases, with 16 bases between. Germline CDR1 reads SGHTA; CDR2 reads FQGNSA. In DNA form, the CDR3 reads TGTACCAGCAGCCCATTACCAGCGGGCCACAATGAGCAGTTCTTC. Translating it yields CTSSPLPAGHNEQFF.

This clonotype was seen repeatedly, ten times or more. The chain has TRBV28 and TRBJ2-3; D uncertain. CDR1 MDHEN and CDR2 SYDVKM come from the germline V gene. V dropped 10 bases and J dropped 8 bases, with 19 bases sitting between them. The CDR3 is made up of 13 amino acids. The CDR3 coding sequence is TGTGCCACCATGGGTATGGGAACGGTTACGCAGTATTTT. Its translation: CATMGMGTVTQYF.

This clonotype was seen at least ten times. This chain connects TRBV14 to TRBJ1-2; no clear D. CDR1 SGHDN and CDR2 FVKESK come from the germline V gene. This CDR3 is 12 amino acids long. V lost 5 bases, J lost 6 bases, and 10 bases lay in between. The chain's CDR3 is CASSGQEDGYTF. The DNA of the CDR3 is TGTGCCAGCAGCGGGCAGGAGGATGGCTACACCTTC.

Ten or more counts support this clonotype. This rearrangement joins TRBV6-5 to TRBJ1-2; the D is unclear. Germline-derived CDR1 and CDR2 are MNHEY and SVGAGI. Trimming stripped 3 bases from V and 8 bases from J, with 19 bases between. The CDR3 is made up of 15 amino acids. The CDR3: CASSYNTATASGYTF. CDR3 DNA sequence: TGTGCCAGCAGTTATAATACAGCGACCGCCTCCGGCTACACCTTC.

The CDR3 bases are TGTGCCAGCAGCGCTAGCGGGAGGTGGGGCAATGAGCAGTTCTTC. Translation: CASSASGRWGNEQFF. V and J are TRBV7-2 and TRBJ2-1; 11 bases are a match to TRBD2. V was pared by 5 bases and J by 6 bases, with 6 bases of the junction left unmatched. This CDR3 spans 15 amino acids. Germline values: CDR1 SGHTA, CDR2 FQGNSA. Based on the CDR3 plus reference TRBV7-2 and TRBJ2-1, the full variable domain is GAGVSQSPSNKVTEKGKDVELRCDPISGHTALYWYRQSLGQGLEFLIYFQGNSAPDKSGLPSDRFSAERTGGSVSTLTIQRTQQEDSAVYLCASSASGRWGNEQFFGPGTRLTVL.

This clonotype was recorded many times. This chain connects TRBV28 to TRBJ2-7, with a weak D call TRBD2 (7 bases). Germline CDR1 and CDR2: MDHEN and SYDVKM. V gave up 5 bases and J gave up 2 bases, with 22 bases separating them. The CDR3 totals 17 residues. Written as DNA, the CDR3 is TGTGCCAGCAGTACCTTTTATGGGGGGGCTCGCACCTACGAGCAGTACTTC. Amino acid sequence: CASSTFYGGARTYEQYF.

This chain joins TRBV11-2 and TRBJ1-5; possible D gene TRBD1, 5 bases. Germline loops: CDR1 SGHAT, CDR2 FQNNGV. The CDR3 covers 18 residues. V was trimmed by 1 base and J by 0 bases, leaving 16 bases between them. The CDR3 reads CASSLGGAGLYSNQPQHF. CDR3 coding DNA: TGTGCCAGCAGCTTAGGTGGGGCAGGTCTCTATAGCAATCAGCCCCAGCATTTT.

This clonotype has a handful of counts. The CDR3 region is CASSVVDPSGSSNEQFF. The DNA of the CDR3 is TGTGCCAGCAGCGTAGTGGATCCTAGCGGGAGTTCGAATGAGCAGTTCTTC. This rearrangement joins TRBV9 to TRBJ2-1; 10 nucleotides agree with TRBD2. Germline-derived CDR1 and CDR2 are SGDLS and YYNGEE. Unmatched junction bases numbered 10, after V lost 0 bases and J lost 7 bases. The CDR3 has 17 amino acids.

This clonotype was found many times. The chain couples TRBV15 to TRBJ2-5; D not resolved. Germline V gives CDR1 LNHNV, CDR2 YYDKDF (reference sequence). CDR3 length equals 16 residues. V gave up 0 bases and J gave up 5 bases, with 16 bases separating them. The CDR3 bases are TGTGCCACCAGCAGAGATCGGTCTCCAACTATGGAGACCCAGTACTTC. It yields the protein CATSRDRSPTMETQYF.

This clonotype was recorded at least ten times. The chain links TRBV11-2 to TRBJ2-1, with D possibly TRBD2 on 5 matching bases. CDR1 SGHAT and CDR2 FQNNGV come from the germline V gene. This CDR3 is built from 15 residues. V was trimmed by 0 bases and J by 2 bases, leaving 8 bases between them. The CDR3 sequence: CASSLERDPYNEQFF. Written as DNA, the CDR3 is TGTGCCAGCAGCTTAGAGAGGGATCCCTACAATGAGCAGTTCTTC.

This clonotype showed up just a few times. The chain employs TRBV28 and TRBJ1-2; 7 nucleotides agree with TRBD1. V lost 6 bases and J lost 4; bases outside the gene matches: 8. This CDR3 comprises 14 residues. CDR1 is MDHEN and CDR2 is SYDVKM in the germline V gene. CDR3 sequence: CASSIQGRSYGYTF. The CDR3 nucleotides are TGTGCCAGCAGCATACAGGGGCGAAGCTATGGCTACACCTTC.